This record concerns one T cell receptor beta chain sequence. The data derive from a study of CD8+ T cells in alopecia areata. Extracted RNA was reverse transcribed into cDNA, the sequencing template. Data came from immunoSEQ multiplex PCR; TCRdb stores just in-frame clones and leaves some out. This sample has about 98,000 clones; nearly 45% occur once, and the top ten carry 0.6% to 0.85%. The CDR3 consists of 16 residues. V shed 3 bases and J 4 bases; nucleotides not matched to a gene: 11. Germline lookup yields CDR1 SGHDT and CDR2 YYEEEE. This TCR derives from a human donor with alopecia areata. The chain recombines TRBV5-6 with TRBJ1-2; 8 bases agree with TRBD1. Sequenced input: CD4+ T cells sorted from blood. CDR3 nucleotides: TGTGCCAGCAGCTATGTGTGGGGGACAGGCGTCTATGGCTACACCTTC. As protein: CASSYVWGTGVYGYTF.